One sample yielded the 6 T cell receptor beta chains listed below, sequenced in a study of regulatory T cells in long-lasting Graves disease. The time point is: newly diagnosed GD, antithyroid drugs for less than 3 months. Generation of the TCR library employed RNA extracted from PBMCs. CDR3 regions were amplified by Arm-PCR using iRepertoire HTBI primers to build TCR beta libraries. TCRdb redid the calling of the multiplex PCR reads with MiXCR, one entry per CDR3 protein. The sample lists hundreds of thousands of distinct CDR3 sequences; roughly a sixth were seen once. These records were also assigned to another study, of T cells in Graves' hyperthyroidism and ophthalmopathy.

Sequenced material: peripheral blood mononuclear cells (PBMCs), taken at new diagnosis, from a patient treated with antithyroid drugs. These TCRs come from a man in his forties with Graves disease.

The sample holds many counts of this clonotype. The chain employs TRBV25-1 and TRBJ2-5; D remains ambiguous. Looked up from germline, CDR1 is MGHDK and CDR2 is SYGVNS. There are 14 residues in the CDR3. With 1 base removed from V and 9 bases from J, the gap between germline ends came to 15 bases. Written as DNA, the CDR3 is TGTGCCAGCAGTGAATCTGGCAGTTTGTCGGCCCAGTACTTC. Its translation is CASSESGSLSAQYF.

This clonotype was counted many times. Just one base apart from a much larger clone, this may be a read error. The rearrangement links TRBV12-3 or TRBV12-4 to TRBJ1-1; D is ambiguous. The CDR3 has 12 amino acids. V was shortened by 3 bases and J by 1 base, with 3 bases between the two germline ends. CDR3 amino acids: CASSLWNTEAFF. In nucleotides, the CDR3 is TGTGCCAGCAGTTTGTGGAACACTGAAGCTTTCTTT.

This chain uses TRBV28 with TRBJ2-1; TRBD1 agrees at 7 bases. Germline V gene sequence: CDR1 MDHEN, CDR2 SYDVKM. The J segment lost 4 bases and the V segment lost 6 bases, leaving 9 bases of the junction unmatched. There are 15 residues in the CDR3. The CDR3: CASREIGGAYNEQFF. The CDR3, as DNA: TGTGCCAGCAGGGAGATAGGGGGCGCATACAATGAGCAGTTCTTC.

This clonotype has ten or more counts. The chain carries TRBV2 and TRBJ1-1; D is uncertain. V lost 6 bases, J lost 0 bases, and 11 bases lay in between. Germline CDR1 and CDR2: SNHLY and FYNNEI. There are 14 residues in the CDR3. Written as DNA, the CDR3 is TGTGCCAGCAGAAAAGACGGAGTGAACACTGAAGCTTTCTTT. Translated, it gives CASRKDGVNTEAFF.

This clonotype was counted ten times or more. The CDR3 sequence is CASSARTGGVTEAFF. CDR3 DNA sequence: TGTGCCAGCAGCGCGAGGACAGGGGGGGTCACTGAAGCTTTCTTT. The chain is built from TRBV9 and TRBJ1-1; 10 bases match TRBD1. Germline V gene data show CDR1 as SGDLS and CDR2 as YYNGEE. J lost 4 bases, V lost 3 bases, and 6 bases had no gene match. The CDR3 runs 15 residues.

The chain employs TRBV19 and TRBJ2-2, with a tentative D call TRBD2 (6 bases). The CDR3 contains 18 residues. Germline CDR1 LNHDA, CDR2 SQIVND (reference sequence). Trimming took 8 bases from V and 4 from J, leaving 26 bases between them. The CDR3 sequence is CASRPSLPGGRITGELFF. The CDR3 DNA reads as TGTGCCAGTCGCCCTTCCCTGCCCGGGGGAAGAATCACCGGGGAGCTGTTTTTT.